This passage covers 13 T cell receptor beta chains from one sample sequenced in a study of blood T cell repertoires in COVID-19. Sequencing was performed with immunoSEQ multiplex PCR; in TCRdb, only in-frame clones are kept and a portion is missing. The repertoire has about 40,000 clones, just under 85% of them found once; the top ten carry roughly 2.7%. Material for sequencing was peripheral blood. Source of these receptors: a woman in her sixties or seventies with acute or convalescent COVID-19.

This clone has more than one count but fewer than ten. In DNA form, the CDR3 reads TGTGCCAGCAGCCAAGGCAGCGGGAGTGCCTACGAGCAGTACTTC. Protein: CASSQGSGSAYEQYF. The rearrangement joins TRBV3-1 (or the pseudogene TRBV3-2) to TRBJ2-7, with TRBD2 identical over 8 bases. Germline V lookup: CDR1 LGHDT, CDR2 YNNKEL (reference sequence). This CDR3 contains 15 residues. With V trimmed by 1 base and J by 2 bases, 4 bases remained unmatched.

The genes are TRBV4-2 and TRBJ1-6; D gene ambiguous. V lost 1 base to trimming and J lost 6 bases, with 13 bases between them. This CDR3 has 16 amino acids. Germline V gene sequence: CDR1 LGHNA, CDR2 YNFKEQ. The CDR3 DNA is TGTGCCAGCAGCCAAGGGCCGTCGAAGTCTAATTCACCCCTCCACTTT. Residues: CASSQGPSKSNSPLHF.

The chain has TRBV27 and TRBJ1-1; D is perhaps TRBD1 (5 bases). Germline V gene data show CDR1 as MNHEY and CDR2 as SMNVEV (reference sequence). This CDR3 comprises 15 residues. The V end lost 6 bases, the J end lost 1 base, and 15 bases lay between the germline ends. The CDR3: CASRRKDGGNTEAFF. CDR3 DNA: TGTGCCAGCAGGCGAAAAGACGGGGGGAACACTGAAGCTTTCTTT.

This clone has only one observation. Other DNA sequences within the sample encode an identical CDR3. This sequence joins TRBV7-9 and TRBJ2-5; D unresolved. This CDR3 is built from 13 residues. Trimming shortened V by 2 bases and J by 2 bases, and 6 bases separated the two germline ends. Germline CDR1 SEHNR, CDR2 FQNEAQ (reference sequence). The CDR3 coding sequence is TGTGCCAGCAGCTTACGCGGTCAAGAGACCCAGTACTTC. This encodes CASSLRGQETQYF.

This clone was picked up one time. The chain employs TRBV3-1 (or the pseudogene TRBV3-2) and TRBJ2-4; 8 bases line up with TRBD2. With 2 bases clipped from V and 3 bases from J, the junction kept 12 bases outside the gene matches. This CDR3 is 18 amino acids long. Germline V gene sequence: CDR1 LGHDT, CDR2 YNNKEL (reference sequence). CDR3: CASSQYGRAEGSKNIQYF. CDR3 bases: TGTGCCAGCAGCCAATACGGGAGGGCCGAGGGTAGCAAAAACATTCAGTACTTC.

The chain is built from TRBV19 and TRBJ1-6; TRBD1 matches at 7 bases. The CDR3 has 19 residues. J was trimmed by 0 bases and V by 3 bases; bases with no gene match: 11. The germline gives CDR1 LNHDA, CDR2 SQIVND (reference sequence). In nucleotides, the CDR3 is TGTGCCAGTAGTATTGTGACGGGACAGCGGAGCTCCTATAATTCACCCCTCCACTTT. This codes for CASSIVTGQRSSYNSPLHF.

The chain carries TRBV10-3 and TRBJ2-5, with a tentative D call TRBD1 (5 bases). This CDR3 has 13 residues. Trimming left V 4 bases short and J 3 bases short, with 9 bases between. CDR1 and CDR2 from the germline V gene are ENHRY and SYGVKD. DNA of the CDR3: TGTGCCATCAGTGGGACAAATGAAGAGACCCAGTACTTC. It is translated as CAISGTNEETQYF.

The chain joins TRBV7-2 to TRBJ2-3; unclear D gene. Germline values: CDR1 SGHTA, CDR2 FQGNSA. The CDR3 is 15 residues long. Trimming cost V 3 bases and J 5 bases, with 15 bases left between them. The CDR3 reads CASSFSTSGGDTQYF. In DNA form, the CDR3 reads TGTGCCAGCAGCTTTTCGACTTCGGGTGGAGATACGCAGTATTTT.

This clone turned up a few times. The V call is TRBV5-1, the J call TRBJ2-5, with 14 positions matching TRBD2. There are 18 residues in the CDR3. The germline CDR1 and CDR2 sequences are SGHRS and YFSETQ. Germline trimming cut 3 bases from V and 2 bases from J; bases unmatched to any gene: 9. CDR3 loop: CASSSGLAGGGVQETQYF. CDR3 bases: TGCGCCAGCAGCTCAGGACTAGCGGGGGGTGGTGTGCAAGAGACCCAGTACTTC.

J is TRBJ1-6 and V is TRBV30; maybe TRBD1 (6 bases). Trimming removed 4 bases from V and 11 bases from J, with 15 bases in between. This CDR3 is 13 amino acids long. The germline V gene has CDR1 GTSNPN and CDR2 SVGIG (reference sequence). The CDR3 is CAWNTGSTPPLHF. In DNA form, the CDR3 reads TGTGCCTGGAATACAGGGAGCACGCCACCCCTCCACTTT.

In its sample, this clone was seen a few times. This chain joins TRBV5-5 and TRBJ1-5; D is unresolved. V was clipped by 0 bases and J by 1 base, with 14 bases between them. There are 17 residues in the CDR3. Germline loops: CDR1 SGHKS, CDR2 YYEKEE (reference sequence). The CDR3 DNA follows: TGTGCCAGCAGCTTGGGGGCAGGCGATAACAGCAATCAGCCCCAGCATTTT. Amino acids: CASSLGAGDNSNQPQHF.

The gene calls are TRBV30 and TRBJ2-1, with no clear D. V was trimmed by 0 bases and J by 6 bases, leaving 6 bases between them. The V gene's germline CDR1 is GTSNPN and CDR2 SVGIG (reference sequence). There are 12 residues in the CDR3. The CDR3 sequence is CAWSVTGNEQFF. CDR3 DNA: TGTGCCTGGAGTGTAACTGGCAATGAGCAGTTCTTC. Full variable domain (remainder filled in from reference TRBV30 and TRBJ2-1): SQTIHQWPATLVQPVGSPLSLECTVEGTSNPNLYWYRQAAGRGLQLLFYSVGIGQISSEVPQNLSASRPQDRQFILSSKKLLLSDSGFYLCAWSVTGNEQFFGPGTRLTVL.

This clone was found a few times. The chain uses TRBV6-1 and TRBJ1-2; D may be TRBD1 (6 bases). Trimming cost V 3 bases and J 4 bases, with 15 bases left between them. From germline, CDR1 is MNHNS and CDR2 SASEGT. The CDR3 length is 15 residues. CDR3 DNA: TGTGCCAGCAGTGAGGGTACAGGGTCCACCTATGGCTACACCTTC. Translating it yields CASSEGTGSTYGYTF.